This is a list of T cell receptor beta chains from one sample in a study of blood T cell repertoires in COVID-19. The method was immunoSEQ multiplex PCR; TCRdb's version includes in-frame clones alone and lacks a portion of them. The sample has 450,000 or so clones; roughly 89% are singletons. Specimen: peripheral blood. These receptor sequences come from a man aged 18 to 29 with COVID-19, enrolled during active disease. Both conserved end residues are part of each CDR3. Each record gives: D gene, clone size, V gene, J gene, CDR3 DNA, CDR3 protein. D genes are given only for firm matches. A clone size is listed for some rows: how often the clone was seen (once, few, many), or a class if it is expanded.

-,-,TRBV12-3/TRBV12-4,TRBJ1-1,TGTGCCAGCAGTTTACAGGGTGGCACTGAAGCTTTCTTT,CASSLQGGTEAFF
-,once,TRBV10-1,TRBJ2-2,TGCGCCAGCAGTGAGTCGCTCAGGGTTAATGACGGGGAGCTGTTTTTT,CASSESLRVNDGELFF
-,-,TRBV6-5,TRBJ2-3,TGTGCCAGCAGCCGGACAGACACAGATACGCAGTATTTT,CASSRTDTDTQYF
TRBD1,-,TRBV28,TRBJ1-1,TGTGCCAGCAGTTCCCCGACAGGGGATATTAACACTGAAGCTTTCTTT,CASSSPTGDINTEAFF
TRBD1,-,TRBV2,TRBJ2-7,TGTGCCAGCAGCGGCGGACAGGGGGGCGACGAGCAGTACTTC,CASSGGQGGDEQYF
TRBD1,-,TRBV5-1,TRBJ2-5,TGCGCCAGCAGGACAGGGGATCGGGAGACCCAGTACTTC,CASRTGDRETQYF
-,-,TRBV7-9,TRBJ2-1,TGTGCCAGCAGCTTATCATTAGTAACAGACAATGAGCAGTTCTTC,CASSLSLVTDNEQFF
-,-,TRBV5-1,TRBJ1-3,TGCGCCAGCAGCTTGGTTCAAGGGAGCTCTGGAAACACCATATATTTT,CASSLVQGSSGNTIYF
TRBD1,-,TRBV6-6,TRBJ1-2,TGTGCCAGCAGCGATCCAGGGGCCCGGACAGGTCGAGACCTAAACAGCTATGGCTACACCTTC,CASSDPGARTGRDLNSYGYTF
-,-,TRBV18,TRBJ1-5,TGTGCCAGCTCACCAGTCGCAGGCCCAGGGGCAGGTCAGCCCCAGCATTTT,CASSPVAGPGAGQPQHF
-,once,TRBV15,TRBJ1-2,TGTGCCACCAGCAGAGGCAGGGCAACAGATGGCTACACCTTC,CATSRGRATDGYTF
-,-,TRBV2,TRBJ1-5,TGTGCCAGCAGTCCCCAGAATCAGCCCCAGCATTTT,CASSPQNQPQHF
TRBD2,-,TRBV4-2,TRBJ2-7,TGTGCCAGCAGCCAATCCGGGGAGGGGTACGAGCAGTACTTC,CASSQSGEGYEQYF
-,-,TRBV3-1/TRBV3-2,TRBJ2-3,TGTGCCAGCAGCCAAGGTGCCCAGTCTAGCACAGATACGCAGTATTTT,CASSQGAQSSTDTQYF
-,-,TRBV10-1,TRBJ2-7,TGCGCCAGCAGTTCCCTCCGGGGGGCTAGCAGATTCGAGCAGTACTTC,CASSSLRGASRFEQYF
-,-,TRBV11-3,TRBJ2-7,TGTGCCAGCAGCTTACGTGGGGGGACCTCCTACGAGCAGTACTTC,CASSLRGGTSYEQYF
-,-,TRBV19,TRBJ2-1,TGTGCCAGTAGTATCGTCGTGTACAATGAGCAGTTCTTC,CASSIVVYNEQFF
TRBD2,-,TRBV9,TRBJ2-2,TGTGCCAGCAGCGTAGGTATCCGTAGCGGGGAATCCGGGGAGCTGTTTTTT,CASSVGIRSGESGELFF
-,-,TRBV27,TRBJ2-2,TGTGCCAGCAGTTTTAGCGCCTCGAACACCGGGGAGCTGTTTTTT,CASSFSASNTGELFF
-,-,TRBV7-2,TRBJ2-7,TGTGCCAGCACCCTGGGGGGAAACGAGCAGTACTTC,CASTLGGNEQYF
-,-,TRBV16,TRBJ1-5,TGTGCCAGCAGCCAAGGTCAGAATCAGCCCCAGCATTTT,CASSQGQNQPQHF
TRBD1,-,TRBV7-2,TRBJ2-4,TGTGCCAGCAGCTTAAGGGACAGGGACATTCAGTACTTC,CASSLRDRDIQYF
-,-,TRBV19,TRBJ2-1,TGTGCCAGTAGTATAGATCTGAGAGGCAGGGGGGAGTATGAGCAGTTCTTC,CASSIDLRGRGEYEQFF
-,-,TRBV3-1/TRBV3-2,TRBJ1-5,TGTGCCAGCAGCCAAGATGGGAACAGGCCCGGGCAGCCCCAGCATTTT,CASSQDGNRPGQPQHF
-,-,TRBV6-5,TRBJ2-7,TGTGCCAGCAGGAACAGGGGGGGAACCTACGAGCAGTACTTC,CASRNRGGTYEQYF
TRBD2,-,TRBV6-1,TRBJ2-5,TGTGCCAGCAGTGAATATGGGACTATAAAAGAGACCCAGTACTTC,CASSEYGTIKETQYF
TRBD2,-,TRBV5-6,TRBJ2-1,TGTGCCAGCAGCTTGTCTTGGTCTAGCGGATTATACTACAATGAGCAGTTCTTC,CASSLSWSSGLYYNEQFF
-,-,TRBV6-5,TRBJ2-5,TGTGCCAGCAGTACGGGAGAGACCCAGTACTTC,CASSTGETQYF
TRBD2,-,TRBV12-5,TRBJ2-2,TGTGCTAGTGGTTTCTCAGCGGGAGTCGAGGCCGGGGAGCTGTTTTTT,CASGFSAGVEAGELFF
TRBD1,once,TRBV15,TRBJ2-7,TGTGCCACCAGCCGAAGACAGGGGATCGGGATCTACGAGCAGTACTTC,CATSRRQGIGIYEQYF
-,-,TRBV5-1,TRBJ2-3,TGCGCCAGCAGCTTGGTCGGCAGGGCCAGCACAGATACGCAGTATTTT,CASSLVGRASTDTQYF
-,-,TRBV4-2,TRBJ2-3,TGTGCCAGCAGCCAAGATCTTCCAGATACGCAGTATTTT,CASSQDLPDTQYF
TRBD1,-,TRBV5-1,TRBJ2-5,TGCGCCAGCAGCTTTGAGGGGGCAAGGGAGACCCAGTACTTC,CASSFEGARETQYF
-,-,TRBV29-1,TRBJ2-2,TGCAGCGTTGAAACAAGGCCAGGTTTAGCCGGGGAGCTGTTTTTT,CSVETRPGLAGELFF
-,-,TRBV7-3,TRBJ1-5,TGTGCCAGCAGCTTATACGGAGATCAGCCCCAGCATTTT,CASSLYGDQPQHF
TRBD2,-,TRBV12-3/TRBV12-4,TRBJ2-1,TGTGCCAGCAGTTTATTACTAGCGAATGAGCAGTTCTTC,CASSLLLANEQFF
-,-,TRBV7-9,TRBJ1-2,TGTGCCAGCAGCTTTAGTAGGGGAAGTTCCTATGGCTACACCTTC,CASSFSRGSSYGYTF
TRBD2,once,TRBV10-1,TRBJ2-3,TGCGCCAGCACCAGCGGGGGGCCCACAGATACGCAGTATTTT,CASTSGGPTDTQYF
-,once,TRBV23-1,TRBJ2-7,TGCGCCAGCAGTCATGGACAGACTGAAACCTACGAGCAGTACTTC,CASSHGQTETYEQYF
TRBD2,-,TRBV6-1,TRBJ2-1,TGTGCCAGCAGTGATTTCCTAGCGGCATACAATGAGCAGTTCTTC,CASSDFLAAYNEQFF
TRBD1,once,TRBV27,TRBJ1-5,TGTGCCAGCAGTTCACAGGGGACTCAACAGCCCCAGCATTTT,CASSSQGTQQPQHF
-,-,TRBV14,TRBJ2-1,TGTGCCAGCAGCCAAGATTGGGGACTCAAAACCTACAATGAGCAGTTCTTC,CASSQDWGLKTYNEQFF
-,-,TRBV24-1,TRBJ2-2,TGTGCCACCAGGGAAAGCGGCACCGGGGAGCTGTTTTTT,CATRESGTGELFF
TRBD2,-,TRBV11-2,TRBJ2-2,TGTGCCAGCAGCTACGGAGCGGGGGCGAACACCGGGGAGCTGTTTTTT,CASSYGAGANTGELFF
-,-,TRBV5-1,TRBJ2-3,TGCGCCAGCAGACCTGGTCTTGCGGGGGCCACAGATACGCAGTATTTT,CASRPGLAGATDTQYF
TRBD1,once,TRBV6-5,TRBJ2-3,TGTGCCAGCAATGCATTTGGGACAGGGTCAAATACGCAGTATTTT,CASNAFGTGSNTQYF
TRBD2,-,TRBV30,TRBJ2-3,TGTGCCTGGAACCCGGGACTAGCGGGAGCAGATACGCAGTATTTT,CAWNPGLAGADTQYF
TRBD1,-,TRBV5-4,TRBJ2-7,TGTGCCAGCGAAGCACAGGGGGCATTCAACGAGCAGTACTTC,CASEAQGAFNEQYF
TRBD1,few,TRBV12-3/TRBV12-4,TRBJ1-5,TGTGCCAGCAGCGGACAGGAGCATCAGCCCCAGCATTTT,CASSGQEHQPQHF
TRBD1,once,TRBV4-1,TRBJ1-5,TGCGCCAGCAGCCAAGGTGTGACAGGGGCAGGAATCAGGCCCCAGCATTTT,CASSQGVTGAGIRPQHF
-,-,TRBV12-3/TRBV12-4,TRBJ1-1,TGTGCCACCCACGACAGTCTGAACACTGAAGCTTTCTTT,CATHDSLNTEAFF
TRBD2,once,TRBV19,TRBJ2-1,TGTGCCAGTAGTCCGACGGGAGGCCTCAATGAGCAGTTCTTC,CASSPTGGLNEQFF
TRBD1,-,TRBV30,TRBJ2-2,TGTGCCAGATCTCACAGGGGAACCGGGGAGCTGTTTTTT,CARSHRGTGELFF
-,-,TRBV6-5,TRBJ1-2,TGTGCCAGCAGTTACCCAAGGGGCTATGGCTACACCTTC,CASSYPRGYGYTF
-,few,TRBV5-5,TRBJ1-5,TGTGCCAGCAGCTTGGGGGGCGGTCAGCCCCAGCATTTT,CASSLGGGQPQHF
TRBD2,-,TRBV2,TRBJ2-5,TGTGCCAGCAGTGAAAATCTAGCGGGGGGCAACCAAGAGACCCAGTACTTC,CASSENLAGGNQETQYF
-,-,TRBV12-5,TRBJ2-7,TGTGCTAGTGGTCTTGACTACTACGAGCAGTACTTC,CASGLDYYEQYF
TRBD2,-,TRBV11-3,TRBJ2-1,TGTGCCAGCAGCTTAGGGGCTAGCGGGATTCGGCATGAGCAGTTCTTC,CASSLGASGIRHEQFF
TRBD1,-,TRBV6-5,TRBJ2-2,TGTGCCAGCACCCGGGACAGGGGTGACACCGGGGAGCTGTTTTTT,CASTRDRGDTGELFF
-,-,TRBV27,TRBJ2-2,TGTGCCAGCAGTCCCCTCCGAAGGGGCAACGGGGAGCTGTTTTTT,CASSPLRRGNGELFF